This T cell receptor beta chain derives from a study of CD8 T cells in Susac syndrome. RNA, at about 0.45 to 1 ug, was reverse transcribed with random hexamers. The authors amplified TCR beta CDR3 across 54 Vbeta and 13 Jbeta using immunoSEQ multiplex PCR. MiXCR was run by TCRdb on the immunoSEQ multiplex PCR reads, yielding one entry per CDR3 protein. The data contain over 150,000 distinct CDR3 sequences, approximately 93% of them singletons. Blood CD8+ and CD4+ T cells underwent high-throughput TCR beta sequencing. TEMRA cells were FACS-enriched, while CD8+ and CD4+ T cells were negatively isolated. Concerning this clonotype itself: Its antigen remains unknown.

The germline gives CDR1 DFQATT, CDR2 SNEGSKA (reference sequence). The V and J ends lost 5 bases and 4 bases, in that order; junction bases with no gene match: 5. The CDR3 runs to 13 residues. Overall study results and limits: It was acknowledged in the study that its TCR sequencing and HLA analysis involved a relatively small number of individuals.

The specimen was CD4+ T cells from PBMCs. The source is a human donor with multiple sclerosis. The J gene is TRBJ2-3, the V gene TRBV20-1; 8 nucleotides line up with TRBD1. CDR3 coding DNA: TGCAGTGCTGTATTACAGGGGGCAGATACGCAGTATTTT. Its protein is CSAVLQGADTQYF.